Each of the 8 T cell receptor beta chains below was sequenced from the same sample in a study of cytomegalovirus exposure and HLA in healthy donors. Primers: 60 Vbeta forward and 13 Jbeta reverse. Sequenced by immunoSEQ multiplex PCR; TCRdb stores in-frame clones only, minus some. The sample carries 95,000 to 130,000 clones, about 76% recorded once. Sequencing was carried out using PBMCs. The receptors here all came from a woman aged 25 to 39 in good health and CMV-seronegative.

This chain joins TRBV11-2 and TRBJ2-3, with TRBD2 as a possible D gene (6 bases). Germline loops: CDR1 SGHAT, CDR2 FQNNGV. V lost 1 base, J lost 3 bases, and 11 bases lay in between. The CDR3 length is 15 residues. The CDR3 loop is CASSLGISGTDTQYF. CDR3 DNA: TGTGCCAGCAGCTTAGGGATTAGCGGAACAGATACGCAGTATTTT.

This chain links TRBV7-2 with TRBJ2-7, with 10 bases fitting TRBD2. Per the germline V gene, CDR1 is SGHTA and CDR2 is FQGNSA. This CDR3 is built from 16 residues. The V and J ends lost 1 base and 3 bases, in that order; junction bases with no gene match: 6. The CDR3 bases are TGTGCCAGCAGCTTAGAACTAGCGGGGACCCGCTACGAGCAGTACTTC. Translating it yields CASSLELAGTRYEQYF.

The chain uses TRBV2 and TRBJ1-4, with 7 bases fitting TRBD1. CDR3 length: 17 amino acids. Germline V gene lookup returns CDR1 SNHLY and CDR2 FYNNEI. J gave up 4 bases and V 0 bases, and 8 bases lay outside the gene matches. The CDR3: CASSEARVRGVNEKLFF. In nucleotides, the CDR3 is TGTGCCAGCAGTGAAGCCAGGGTCAGGGGGGTTAATGAAAAACTGTTTTTT.

This clone was counted a few times. The chain uses TRBV6-5 and TRBJ2-2, with 10 nucleotides matching TRBD2. The V gene end was trimmed by 6 bases and the J gene end by 5 bases; junction bases not matched to a gene: 6. CDR1 is MNHEY and CDR2 is SVGAGI in the germline V gene. The CDR3 spans 15 residues. The CDR3 is CASSQGLARTGELFF. In DNA, the CDR3 is TGTGCCAGCAGCCAGGGACTAGCGCGTACCGGGGAGCTGTTTTTT.

In DNA form, the CDR3 reads TGTGCCAGCAGTTGGGGGACAGTTAATGAAAAACTGTTTTTT. This codes for CASSWGTVNEKLFF. This sequence joins TRBV28 and TRBJ1-4, with 7 bases lining up with TRBD1. J gave up 4 bases and V 4 bases, and 3 bases lay outside the gene matches. The CDR3 contains 14 residues. CDR1 is MDHEN and CDR2 is SYDVKM in the germline V gene.

This chain joins TRBV18 and TRBJ1-2, with 9 bases lining up with TRBD1. V was clipped by 2 bases and J by 3 bases; unmatched bases: 4. Germline V gene lookup returns CDR1 KGHSH and CDR2 LQKENI. The CDR3 has 15 amino acids. The CDR3 sequence: CASSPETGGDYGYTF. CDR3 DNA sequence: TGTGCCAGCTCACCAGAGACAGGGGGAGACTATGGCTACACCTTC.

V usage is TRBV27 and J usage is TRBJ2-7; the D gene is possibly TRBD2 (6 bases). The germline V gene encodes CDR1 MNHEY and CDR2 SMNVEV (reference sequence). This CDR3 contains 14 residues. Trimming took 3 bases from V and 0 from J, leaving 9 bases between them. In DNA, the CDR3 is TGTGCCAGCAGTTTGAGCGGGCCCTCCTACGAGCAGTACTTC. It is translated as CASSLSGPSYEQYF.

The chain couples TRBV18 to TRBJ1-1; no definite D call. This CDR3 region has 14 residues. In germline, CDR1 is KGHSH, CDR2 LQKENI. Trimming left V 3 bases short and J 1 base short, with 9 bases between. The CDR3 bases are TGTGCCAGCTCACCCTCTCGAGGGAACACTGAAGCTTTCTTT. Protein: CASSPSRGNTEAFF. The full variable domain, rest sourced from reference TRBV18 and TRBJ1-1, is NAGVMQNPRHLVRRRGQEARLRCSPMKGHSHVYWYRQLPEEGLKFMVYLQKENIIDESGMPKERFSAEFPKEGPSILRIQQVVRGDSAAYFCASSPSRGNTEAFFGQGTRLTVV.